What follows is one TCR beta chain and its context. Clones were read by immunoSEQ multiplex PCR, and TCRdb kept only the in-frame ones, dropping some. The data show roughly 220,000 clones, around four fifths seen once. This entry comes from a study of blood T cell repertoires in COVID-19. Study details: Researchers got acute and convalescent COVID-19 samples from the United States, Italy and Spain. In each case, the material was cDNA or gDNA derived from T cells, B-cell-depleted T cells, or PBMCs.

The CDR3 has 13 amino acids. Germline V gene lookup returns CDR1 MNHEY and CDR2 SVGEGT. Trimming at V came to 4 bases and at J to 4 bases, leaving 2 bases not matched to a gene. The Seattle patients joined while their infection was active and were tracked longitudinally afterward. The chain couples TRBV6-2 or TRBV6-3 to TRBJ1-2, with TRBD1 matching over 8 bases. The TCR sequence derives from a woman of 80 years or more with COVID-19, enrolled during active disease. Sequenced material: peripheral blood. Here the CDR3 DNA reads TGTGCCAGCAGTTGGGACAGGCGCTATGGCTACACCTTC. It is translated as CASSWDRRYGYTF.